Given below is one T cell receptor beta chain in context. Its antigen is unknown. The data derive from a study of T cell repertoires in cytomegalovirus infection. For the study at large: Selected CMV epitopes included recently identified HLA-C-restricted ones as well as well-studied HLA-B-restricted ones. Study-level points and caveats: Summed frequency of public TCR beta families distinguished CMV carriers with the relevant HLA.

CDR3 length: 16 amino acids. V lost 4 bases to trimming and J lost 2 bases; unmatched junction nucleotides: 8. Germline values: CDR1 MGHRA, CDR2 YSYEKL. TCRdb reprocessed the reads with MiXCR, giving one entry per CDR3 protein. The repertoire holds fewer than 950,000 distinct CDR3 sequences, with approximately 29% as singletons. The chain combines TRBV4-1 with TRBJ2-5, with 9 nucleotides matching TRBD1. This clonotype originated in a human donor in good health (CMV status not recorded). Some clones in this sample may be carry-over from other donors' samples. Sequenced material: cultured CD8+ T cells from PBMCs, taken from culture after CMV antigen stimulation. CDR3 DNA: TGCGCCAGCAGCCCCACCGCCGGGACAGGGCAAGAGACCCAGTACTTC. Translation: CASSPTAGTGQETQYF.